This entry concerns a single TCR beta chain. The V and J ends lost 6 bases and 2 bases respectively, with 7 bases between them. The germline gives CDR1 SNHLY, CDR2 FYNNEI. The CDR3 is 12 residues long. The entry originates in a study of blood T cell repertoires in COVID-19. Study at large: The samples span acute and convalescent COVID-19 from the United States, Italy and Spain. PBMCs, B-cell-depleted T cells, or T cells provided the cDNA or gDNA that made up the material.

The authors' processing: From reference gene primer amplification, estimates of nucleated cell counts were derived. The table came from immunoSEQ multiplex PCR; TCRdb's copy has only in-frame clones and leaves some out. D and trimming were read from the DNA, whereas the V and J calls and clone size are those reported in that table. The data contain over 30,000 clones, approximately 89% of them singletons. The sequence derives from a human donor in a cohort sampled during active COVID-19. The sequencing sample was made of peripheral blood. The chain combines TRBV2 with TRBJ1-2; D call uncertain. The CDR3 coding sequence is TGTGCCAGCAGGACTGGGAACTATGGCTACACCTTC. Translation: CASRTGNYGYTF.